This T cell receptor beta chain was identified during a study of beta chain features in type 1 diabetes. With 4 bases removed from V and 0 bases from J, the gap between germline ends came to 20 bases. The CDR3 has 17 residues. In germline, CDR1 is SGHRS, CDR2 YFSETQ. Sequenced material consisted of expressed TCRB transcripts (all of the isolated RNA was reverse transcribed). TCRdb keeps only in-frame clones here, not all; method: immunoSEQ multiplex PCR. The sample gives 200,000 to 250,000 clones, over 8.5% of which show up once; under 0.045% is in the top ten. Sequencing used naive CD4+ T cells from blood. The receptor was isolated from a woman in her late teens or twenties in good health. The chain combines TRBV5-1 with TRBJ2-7; D perhaps matches TRBD1 (6 bases). For the CDR3, the DNA is TGCGCCAGCAGCGCCGTTACAGGGATCAACCCCTCCTACGAGCAGTACTTC. It translates to CASSAVTGINPSYEQYF. The full variable domain, with the rest looked up from reference TRBV5-1 and TRBJ2-7, is KAGVTQTPRYLIKTRGQQVTLSCSPISGHRSVSWYQQTPGQGLQFLFEYFSETQRNKGNFPGRFSGRQFSNSRSEMNVSTLELGDSALYLCASSAVTGINPSYEQYFGPGTRLTVT.